The present entry profiles one T cell receptor (beta chain) with its context. The antigen remains unidentified. These data belong to a study of CD8 T cells in ankylosing spondylitis. Study findings and constraints: It appeared that ankylosing spondylitis blood was characterized by a TCR beta motif of several highly homologous variants. Several of the motif variants were reported before in synovial fluid and blood from reactive arthritis.

Making use of molecular barcodes, quantitative 5'-RACE generated TCR beta libraries. MiXCR, run by TCRdb on the 5' RACE reads, gives a single entry per CDR3 protein. The sample has 700,000 to 1,000,000 distinct CDR3 sequences, about 12% seen once. Specimen: blood, either unsorted or a sorted T cell fraction (not recorded which). The source of this sequence is a male donor with ankylosing spondylitis.

The CDR3 here is CSPAGAINEQFF. The CDR3, as DNA: TGCAGCCCCGCGGGGGCGATCAATGAGCAGTTCTTC. The rearrangement joins TRBV20-1 to TRBJ2-1; perhaps TRBD2 as D (7 bases). CDR1 is DFQATT, CDR2 SNEGSKA, per germline (reference sequence). The CDR3 consists of 12 residues.